Following are 18 T cell receptor beta chains from one sample sequenced in a study of vaccination effects on CD4 cells after COVID-19. These receptors' antigens are unknown. Sequencing used immunoSEQ multiplex PCR; TCRdb keeps in-frame clones, though not all of them. This table holds some 69,000 clones, approximately 76% found once. ViraFEST expansion of antigen-specific CD4+ T cells with viral peptide pools preceded sequencing. After roughly 10 days in culture, the CD4+ T cells were isolated. Negative nucleocapsid antibody tests before and after vaccination confirmed no previous SARS-CoV-2 infection. The starting material was CD4+ T cells from PBMCs cultured with HCoV-NL63 spike peptides, obtained before COVID-19 vaccination. The receptor source for this set is a human donor who received a COVID-19 vaccine.

The rearrangement links TRBV7-8 to TRBJ2-5; possibly TRBD1 or TRBD2 for D (6 bases each). The CDR3 covers 14 residues. V was trimmed by 6 bases and J by 4 bases, leaving 15 bases between them. Germline V gene lookup returns CDR1 SGHVS and CDR2 FQNEAQ. The DNA for the CDR3 is TGTGCCAGCAGTCAAGGGGGGCCTGGAGAGACCCAGTACTTC. Its translation: CASSQGGPGETQYF.

The chain joins TRBV6-2 or TRBV6-3 to TRBJ1-2; no definite D call. Trimming removed 4 bases from V and 4 bases from J, with 10 bases in between. This CDR3 has 13 amino acids. CDR1 and CDR2 (germline): MNHEY, SVGEGT. CDR3 DNA: TGTGCCAGCAGTTCAACGGGGAGCTATGGCTACACCTTC. Translated: CASSSTGSYGYTF.

V is TRBV6-5 and J is TRBJ2-5, with TRBD2 identical over 8 bases. V lost 2 bases to trimming and J lost 1 base; unmatched junction nucleotides: 6. CDR1 is MNHEY, CDR2 SVGAGI, per germline. The CDR3 totals 16 residues. The CDR3 region is CASSYRRGALQETQYF. The CDR3 DNA sequence: TGTGCCAGCAGTTACCGGCGGGGGGCCCTCCAAGAGACCCAGTACTTC.

This sequence joins TRBV6-1 and TRBJ2-3, with 9 nucleotides matching TRBD2. V was clipped by 2 bases and J by 6 bases; unmatched bases: 9. The V gene's germline CDR1 is MNHNS and CDR2 SASEGT. This CDR3 is built from 16 residues. Here the CDR3 DNA reads TGTGCCAGCAGTGAACGGGGCGGGGGGGCAATGGATACGCAGTATTTT. Translating it yields CASSERGGGAMDTQYF.

The V call is TRBV5-5, the J call TRBJ2-7, with D hard to call. In germline, CDR1 is SGHKS, CDR2 YYEKEE (reference sequence). CDR3 length: 15 residues. V gave up 0 bases and J gave up 1 base, with 11 bases separating them. CDR3 sequence reads: CASSLGVDPSYEQYV. CDR3 DNA sequence: TGTGCCAGCAGCTTGGGGGTGGATCCTTCCTACGAGCAGTACGTC.

The CDR3 is CASRPTNEKLFF. The CDR3 DNA reads as TGTGCCAGCAGACCTACTAATGAAAAACTGTTTTTT. The chain joins TRBV2 to TRBJ1-4; unclear D gene. Looked up from germline, CDR1 is SNHLY and CDR2 is FYNNEI. The CDR3 extends over 12 amino acids. V lost 6 bases and J lost 2, with 4 bases in between.

This clone was counted once. V and J are TRBV25-1 and TRBJ1-4; 9 nucleotides match TRBD1. V trimming: 5 bases; J trimming: 7 bases; junction bases outside the gene matches: 8. The CDR3 runs 15 residues. The germline gives CDR1 MGHDK, CDR2 SYGVNS. The CDR3 sequence: CASSSTGGFGEKLFF. The CDR3, as DNA: TGTGCCAGCAGTTCTACAGGGGGCTTCGGTGAAAAACTGTTTTTT.

The chain couples TRBV20-1 to TRBJ2-2; D is undetermined. Germline loops: CDR1 DFQATT, CDR2 SNEGSKA (reference sequence). V was trimmed by 3 bases and J by 0 bases, leaving 8 bases between them. This CDR3 contains 14 residues. The CDR3 region has the DNA TGCAGTGCTAGTCTTACGGCGAACACCGGGGAGCTGTTTTTT. Its translation is CSASLTANTGELFF.

The CDR3 region is CASSKRDNNQPQHF. The CDR3 DNA reads TGTGCCAGTAGTAAAAGGGACAACAATCAGCCCCAGCATTTT. J is TRBJ1-5 and V is TRBV19, with D possibly matching TRBD1 (6 bases). CDR1 LNHDA and CDR2 SQIVND come from the germline V gene (reference sequence). The V gene lost 4 bases and the J gene lost 3 bases, with 10 bases spanning the gap. The CDR3 is made up of 14 amino acids.

The chain carries TRBV9 and TRBJ2-3, with 10 bases lining up with TRBD2. This CDR3 is built from 15 residues. The ends lost 4 bases at V and 9 bases at J; junction bases unmatched: 11. Germline V lookup: CDR1 SGDLS, CDR2 YYNGEE. The CDR3 protein is CASSTLAGFDGTQYF. The CDR3 nucleotides read TGTGCCAGCAGCACACTAGCGGGGTTCGACGGAACGCAGTATTTT. Full variable domain (remainder filled in from reference TRBV9 and TRBJ2-3): DSGVTQTPKHLITATGQRVTLRCSPRSGDLSVYWYQQSLDQGLQFLIQYYNGEERAKGNILERFSAQQFPDLHSELNLSSLELGDSALYFCASSTLAGFDGTQYFGPGTRLTVL.

The chain recombines TRBV9 with TRBJ2-5, with 13 positions matching TRBD2. The CDR3 is 17 residues long. Germline CDR1 is SGDLS and CDR2 is YYNGEE. J lost 5 bases, V lost 0 bases, and 7 bases had no gene match. CDR3 protein: CASSVGLAGGRGETQYF. In DNA, the CDR3 is TGTGCCAGCAGCGTAGGACTAGCGGGGGGACGTGGGGAGACCCAGTACTTC.

This clone was counted between two and nine times. The DNA of the CDR3 is TGTGCCAGCAGCCCGCAGGTACTCACTGAAGCTTTCTTT. Translated, it gives CASSPQVLTEAFF. The J gene is TRBJ1-1, the V gene TRBV12-3 or TRBV12-4; D is undetermined. With 6 bases removed from V and 4 bases from J, the gap between germline ends came to 12 bases. The CDR3 covers 13 residues.

In this sample, this clone turned up a few times. This chain joins TRBV30 and TRBJ1-4, with D tentatively TRBD1 (6 bases). CDR3 size: 12 residues. CDR1 is GTSNPN and CDR2 is SVGIG in the germline V gene (reference sequence). Trimming cost V 1 base and J 8 bases, with 8 bases left between them. CDR3 nucleotide sequence: TGTGCCTGGAGTGCGACAGGCGAAAAACTGTTTTTT. It specifies CAWSATGEKLFF.

The CDR3 is CASSPVGQGRKEQFF. CDR3 in DNA: TGTGCCAGCAGCCCAGTGGGGCAGGGGAGAAAGGAGCAGTTCTTC. The V and J genes are TRBV7-2 and TRBJ2-1, with a tentative D call TRBD1 (6 bases). Between the trimmed V and J ends, which lost 5 bases and 10 bases, there was a span of 21 bases. The CDR3 has 15 amino acids. CDR1 SGHTA and CDR2 FQGNSA come from the germline V gene.

The chain carries TRBV12-3 or TRBV12-4 and TRBJ2-7; no firm D call. The CDR3 is 9 amino acids. CDR3: CASIQSWRV. CDR3 in DNA: TGTGCCAGCATCCAGTCCTGGCGTGTC.

The rearrangement links TRBV9 to TRBJ1-2, with TRBD1 identical over 8 bases. There are 16 residues in the CDR3. The junction had 12 bases not matched to a gene; V was cut back by 4 bases and J by 4 bases. Germline-derived CDR1 and CDR2 are SGDLS and YYNGEE. The CDR3 spells CASSYLPGQEIYGYTF. In nucleotides, the CDR3 is TGTGCCAGCAGCTATCTTCCGGGACAGGAGATCTATGGCTACACCTTC.

This clone has just one count. The rearrangement uses TRBV7-3 and TRBJ2-6; no clear D gene. Germline values: CDR1 SGHTA, CDR2 FQGTGA. The ends were cut back, 2 bases at V and 0 bases at J, with 2 bases in the middle. This CDR3 comprises 14 residues. The CDR3 loop reads CASSLASGANVLTF. The CDR3 DNA reads as TGTGCCAGCAGCTTAGCCTCTGGGGCCAACGTCCTGACTTTC.

The chain recombines TRBV5-1 with TRBJ1-2; 9 nucleotides align to TRBD1. The junction had 7 bases not matched to a gene; V was cut back by 0 bases and J by 7 bases. This CDR3 comprises 15 residues. The V gene's germline CDR1 is SGHRS and CDR2 YFSETQ. The CDR3 sequence is CASSLAGQGLGGYTF. CDR3 nucleotides: TGCGCCAGCAGCTTGGCGGGACAGGGATTAGGTGGCTACACCTTC.